This is a list of T cell receptor beta chains from one sample in a study of T cell responses to AZD1222 COVID-19 vaccine. Assay: immunoSEQ multiplex PCR; the TCRdb copy retains only in-frame clones and omits some. This sample has some 64,000 clones, with 76% found just once. This material consisted of peripheral blood, taken on day 0 of AZD1222 vaccination. Receptor source: an adult in good health. Both conserved end residues are part of each CDR3. The D gene is left open where the match is weak. Only part of the rows carry a size: once, few, many, or a class if the clone is expanded.

>TRBD1|TRBV2|NA|TRBJ2-7
TGTGCCAGCAGTGAAACTTTAGGGACAGCCACCTACGAGCAGTACTTC
CASSETLGTATYEQYF
>TRBD2|TRBV6-5|few|TRBJ2-1
TGTGCCAGCAGTTCGGGAGGGAGCTCCTACAATGAGCAGTTCTTC
CASSSGGSSYNEQFF
>TRBD1|TRBV9|once|TRBJ1-5
TGTGCCAGCAGCGTCGGGACAGTCAATCAGCCCCAGCATTTT
CASSVGTVNQPQHF
>NA|TRBV7-2|once|TRBJ2-5
TGTGCCAGCAGCTTTTACCTGGAGGAGACCCAGTACTTC
CASSFYLEETQYF
>NA|TRBV11-2|NA|TRBJ2-1
TGTGCCAGCAGCTTAGGTACGGAGCTACATCAGTTCTTC
CASSLGTELHQFF
>NA|TRBV7-2|NA|TRBJ2-7
TGTGCCAGCAGCTACCAAGGAGGTTCACCCTACGAGCAGTACTTC
CASSYQGGSPYEQYF
>NA|TRBV7-2|NA|TRBJ1-4
TGTGCCAGCAGCCAAAGTGGGGGTGAAAAACTGTTTTTT
CASSQSGGEKLFF
>NA|TRBV4-3|once|TRBJ1-2
TGCGCCAGCAGCCAAGATCTTGGGGGGAAAGGGGGCTACACCTTC
CASSQDLGGKGGYTF
>NA|TRBV28|NA|TRBJ1-6
TGTGCCAGCAGTTTAAGGAGGGAGCCGGGTAATTCACCCCTCCACTTT
CASSLRREPGNSPLHF
>TRBD2|TRBV4-2|NA|TRBJ2-3
TGTGCCAGCGGAGGTAGCGGGGGCCCAGATACGCAGTATTTT
CASGGSGGPDTQYF
>NA|TRBV9|NA|TRBJ1-5
TGTGCCAGCTTTGAACCTAGGACCTCTCCCTTCGCAAATCAGCCCCAGCATTTT
CASFEPRTSPFANQPQHF
>NA|TRBV7-9|NA|TRBJ2-3
TGTGCCAGCAGCTTAGAAGGTCGGGGGAGCACAGATACGCAGTATTTT
CASSLEGRGSTDTQYF
>TRBD1|TRBV14|NA|TRBJ1-6
TGTGCCAGCAGCCAAGGACAGGGTAATTCACCCCTCCACTTT
CASSQGQGNSPLHF
>TRBD2|TRBV7-2|NA|TRBJ2-2
TGTGCCAGCAGCCCTAGCGGGGTGGTCACCGGGGAGCTGTTTTTT
CASSPSGVVTGELFF
>NA|TRBV29-1|NA|TRBJ2-7
TGCAACTTCCTCTTCCGGGTAATGGTCGAAGAGCAGTACTTC
CNFLFRVMVEEQYF
>TRBD2|TRBV6-5|NA|TRBJ2-7
TGTGCCAGCTCTAGCGGGGGGCCTCTCTCCTACGAGCAGTACTTC
CASSSGGPLSYEQYF
>NA|TRBV6-5|NA|TRBJ1-1
TGTGCCAGCAGTTACTCGGGCAGGGTCGGTACTGAAGCTTTCTTT
CASSYSGRVGTEAFF
>TRBD1|TRBV4-1|NA|TRBJ2-7
TGCGCCAGCAGCCCCTTATGGACAGGGGAAAACGAGCAGTACTTC
CASSPLWTGENEQYF
>NA|TRBV6-5|NA|TRBJ1-2
TGTGCCAGCAGTAGGGGTGCCTCTAACTATGGCTACACCTTC
CASSRGASNYGYTF
>NA|TRBV12-3/TRBV12-4|NA|TRBJ1-3
TGTGCCAGCAGTTTAGCAGGAGGGAACACCATATATTTT
CASSLAGGNTIYF
>NA|TRBV16|once|TRBJ1-4
TGTGCCAGCAGCCAACATCGGTCGGATGAAAAACTGTTTTTT
CASSQHRSDEKLFF
>NA|TRBV5-6|few|TRBJ1-3
TGTGCCAGCGGAGAGACAGAGCGAAACACCATATATTTT
CASGETERNTIYF
>TRBD1|TRBV5-1|few|TRBJ2-5
TGCGCCAGCACCGTATTGGGACAGGGCCAACTAAACCGAGGGACCCAGTACTTC
CASTVLGQGQLNRGTQYF
>TRBD1|TRBV7-2|NA|TRBJ1-6
TGTGCCAGCAGCCCTAAGGACAGGGGTGGTGATTCACCCCTCCACTTT
CASSPKDRGGDSPLHF
>TRBD2|TRBV6-5|few|TRBJ2-3
TGTGCCAGCAGTTACGGAGCGGGGGGCGGGTCGGATACGCAGTATTTT
CASSYGAGGGSDTQYF
>NA|TRBV28|NA|TRBJ2-7
TGTGCCAGCAGTCCAGGGGCGGGGAGGAGCTCCTACGAGCAGTACTTC
CASSPGAGRSSYEQYF
>NA|TRBV5-5|NA|TRBJ1-5
TGTGCCAGCAGCTTGGCAGGGGAGGGCAATCAGCCCCAGCATTTT
CASSLAGEGNQPQHF
>NA|TRBV7-8|NA|TRBJ1-6
TGTGCCAGCAGCGTAGGACAGTATAATTCACCCCTCCACTTT
CASSVGQYNSPLHF
>NA|TRBV19|once|TRBJ1-6
TGTGCCAGTACTACACAAACGACAGGCGGTTCACCCCTCCACTTT
CASTTQTTGGSPLHF
>NA|TRBV5-4|NA|TRBJ2-5
TGTGCCAGCAGCCCCCGGGTGGGGGGAGAGACCCAGTACTTC
CASSPRVGGETQYF
>TRBD2|TRBV7-9|NA|TRBJ2-1
TGTGCCAGCAGCTTAGTAACTAGCGGGGCCCCGGAGCAGTTCTTC
CASSLVTSGAPEQFF
>NA|TRBV4-1|NA|TRBJ1-5
TGCGCCAGCAGCCAAGGTGGCCCCTCGCTTCAGCCCCAGCATTTT
CASSQGGPSLQPQHF
>NA|TRBV7-8|NA|TRBJ1-2
TGTGCCAGCAGCTTCGGCAGGGTGGATGGCTACACCTTC
CASSFGRVDGYTF
>NA|TRBV3-1/TRBV3-2|NA|TRBJ2-7
TGTGCCAGCAGCCAAGATCCCCTAACAGTCTCCAATCCCTACGAGCAGTACTTC
CASSQDPLTVSNPYEQYF
>NA|TRBV30|NA|TRBJ2-7
TGTGCCTGGAGTGAGGCCCCCCGACGCTCGACCTACGAGCAGTACTTC
CAWSEAPRRSTYEQYF
>TRBD1|TRBV7-2|NA|TRBJ1-1
TGTGCCAGCAGTTTCCGGGGCAGGGGGACTGAAGCTTTCTTT
CASSFRGRGTEAFF
>TRBD1|TRBV4-3|once|TRBJ2-2
TGCGCCAGCAGCCAAGGCCCCTCCGGACAGGGCGGCGGGGAGCTGTTTTTT
CASSQGPSGQGGGELFF
>NA|TRBV18|NA|TRBJ2-2
TGTGCCAGCTCACCCCCGAAGGGGGTCGGGGAGCTGTTTTTT
CASSPPKGVGELFF
>NA|TRBV7-2|NA|TRBJ1-1
TGTGCCAGCAGCTCCTCTTCGGGGACTGAAGCTTTCTTT
CASSSSSGTEAFF
>NA|TRBV28|NA|TRBJ1-5
TGTGCCAGCAGTTCCCTCAATCAGCCCCAGCATTTT
CASSSLNQPQHF
>NA|TRBV12-3/TRBV12-4|NA|TRBJ2-7
TGTGCCAGCAGTCCACCCGGGTCCTACGAGCAGTACTTC
CASSPPGSYEQYF
>NA|TRBV10-3|NA|TRBJ1-1
TGTGCCATCAGCAGTACAGGAGCTATGAACACTGAAGCTTTCTTT
CAISSTGAMNTEAFF
>NA|TRBV4-1|few|TRBJ2-1
TGCGCCAGCACCCACGGACTCGTCAATGAGCAGTTCTTC
CASTHGLVNEQFF
>NA|TRBV7-2|once|TRBJ2-3
TGTGCCAGCAGCTTGGGAAAGACAGATACGCAGTATTTT
CASSLGKTDTQYF
>NA|TRBV7-2|NA|TRBJ1-3
TGTGCCAGCAGCCCAGAGGCCTCTGGAAACACCATATATTTT
CASSPEASGNTIYF
>NA|TRBV4-3|NA|TRBJ1-1
TGCGCCAGCAGCCCTGGATGGCTGGTAACGAACACTGAAGCTTTCTTT
CASSPGWLVTNTEAFF
>TRBD2|TRBV2|NA|TRBJ2-4
TGTGCCAGCAACTCTGGGAGGGGAAACATTCAGTACTTC
CASNSGRGNIQYF
>TRBD2|TRBV6-6|NA|TRBJ2-3
TGTGCCTGCGCTAGCGGGGGGGCGACAGATACGCAGTATTTT
CACASGGATDTQYF
>NA|TRBV12-3/TRBV12-4|NA|TRBJ2-7
TGTGCCAGCAGACCCGGGGCCTCCTACGAGCAGTACTTC
CASRPGASYEQYF
>TRBD1|TRBV10-3|NA|TRBJ2-2
TGTGCCATCAGTGGACAGGGCGAGACCGGGGAGCTGTTTTTT
CAISGQGETGELFF
>NA|TRBV5-6|NA|TRBJ1-2
TGTGCCAAGTATGGCTACACCTTC
CAKYGYTF
>NA|TRBV12-3/TRBV12-4|NA|TRBJ2-3
TGTGCCAGCAGTTTCGACGGACTTCATACGCAGTATTTT
CASSFDGLHTQYF
>NA|TRBV7-2|NA|TRBJ1-1
TGTGCCAGCAGCTTAGTTCGGTTCCTAACTGGGATGAACACTGAAGCTTTCTTT
CASSLVRFLTGMNTEAFF
>NA|TRBV27|NA|TRBJ1-2
TGTGCCAGCAGTCCGGGGAGTGGAAGGAACTATGGCTACACCTTC
CASSPGSGRNYGYTF
>NA|TRBV19|many|TRBJ1-2
TGTGCCAGTAGTATAGTTGGGCCCGGCTATGGCTACACCTTC
CASSIVGPGYGYTF
>NA|TRBV9|few|TRBJ1-1
TGTGCCAGCACCCTTGGGGCTTTAAACACTGAAGCTTTCTTT
CASTLGALNTEAFF
>NA|TRBV19|NA|TRBJ1-2
TGTGCCAGTAGCGTTACAGGGAGCTCTGGCTACACCTTC
CASSVTGSSGYTF